The clone carrying this TCR beta chain was seen only a few times. Its antigen is not identified. MiXCR was run by TCRdb on the 5' RACE reads, yielding one entry per CDR3 protein. In the table there are 230,000 or so distinct CDR3 sequences, about 24% of which are singletons. This sample is drawn from a study of CD8 T cells in ankylosing spondylitis. The V gene lost 3 bases and the J gene lost 4 bases, with 10 bases spanning the gap. From germline, CDR1 is DFQATT and CDR2 SNEGSKA (reference sequence). This CDR3 is 13 amino acids long. Study-wide points: Disease-linked clones displayed a CD8+ phenotype and appeared relatively rarely in peripheral blood. Within matched ankylosing spondylitis synovial fluid, disease-linked clones were reportedly significantly enriched. Made up of fewer than ten highly homologous variants, a TCR beta motif appeared characteristic of ankylosing spondylitis blood.

This rearrangement joins TRBV20-1 to TRBJ1-3; the D gene is possibly TRBD1 (6 bases). Sample: blood, either unsorted or a sorted T cell fraction (not recorded which). The TCR sequence derives from a male donor with ankylosing spondylitis or in good health (not recorded which). CDR3 in DNA: TGCAGTGCTAGCTTGGGGGCCGGAAACACCATATATTTT. Its translation: CSASLGAGNTIYF.